The 14 T cell receptor beta chains reported below all come from one sample, sequenced in a study of beta chain features in type 1 diabetes (dated by TCRdb to the late 2010s). General conclusions and limits of the study: A moderate but significant shortening of TCRB CDR3 length was observed in type 1 diabetes patients in all four CD4+ subsets.

Receptor amplification or capture employed the immunoSEQ multiplex PCR assay. All of the isolated RNA was reverse transcribed with the High Capacity cDNA Reverse Transcription Kit, so expressed TCRB transcripts were sequenced. TCRdb stores this immuneACCESS table with in-frame sequences only. Part of the clones is absent; in the studies checked, under half of the shortfall reflects unresolved V genes, and no reason is known for the rest. This sample comprises a few hundred thousand clones, approximately 20% of them detected only once. Roughly 0.028% of the sample goes to the ten largest clones. Antigens for these TCRs are unknown. Sequenced: naive CD4+ T cells from blood. The meaning of the sample's cell subset or site label: true naive CD4+ T cells. The receptors were gathered from a woman aged 35 to 49 with type 1 diabetes.

In its sample, this clone was seen a few times. The rearrangement links TRBV11-2 to TRBJ1-1; D is ambiguous. The germline CDR1 and CDR2 sequences are SGHAT and FQNNGV. V was pared by 4 bases and J by 1 base, with 13 bases between. The CDR3 is made up of 15 amino acids. Here the CDR3 DNA reads TGTGCCAGCAGCTCCGTCGGCCTAGGGAACACTGAAGCTTTCTTT. This gives the protein CASSSVGLGNTEAFF.

DNA of the CDR3: TGTGCCAGCAGTGTTCCCACAGGGAGGGGAACAGATACGCAGTATTTT. Its translation is CASSVPTGRGTDTQYF. The J gene is TRBJ2-3, the V gene TRBV2, with a weak D call TRBD2 (7 bases). The germline gives CDR1 SNHLY, CDR2 FYNNEI. This CDR3 has 16 amino acids. The V end was cut by 4 bases, the J end by 3 bases, with 17 bases between.

This clone has more than one count but fewer than ten. The J gene is TRBJ2-2, the V gene TRBV9, with D uncertain. This CDR3 is 16 amino acids long. Germline V gene data show CDR1 as SGDLS and CDR2 as YYNGEE. V gave up 4 bases and J gave up 1 base, with 14 bases separating them. The CDR3 is CASSKVAPGNTGELFF. The CDR3, as DNA: TGTGCCAGCAGCAAAGTGGCCCCGGGGAACACCGGGGAGCTGTTTTTT.

The gene calls are TRBV30 and TRBJ1-1; D not resolved. Germline assignment: CDR1 GTSNPN and CDR2 SVGIG (reference sequence). This CDR3 region has 11 residues. V was pared by 5 bases and J by 6 bases, with 10 bases between. The DNA for the CDR3 is TGTGCCTGGGGAGGAGAGGCTGAAGCTTTCTTT. Translating it yields CAWGGEAEAFF. Supplemented by reference TRBV30 and TRBJ1-1, the full variable domain reads SQTIHQWPATLVQPVGSPLSLECTVEGTSNPNLYWYRQAAGRGLQLLFYSVGIGQISSEVPQNLSASRPQDRQFILSSKKLLLSDSGFYLCAWGGEAEAFFGQGTRLTVV.

This clone was detected a few times. The V call is TRBV9, the J call TRBJ1-4; perhaps TRBD1 as D (5 bases). CDR3 length: 16 amino acids. The ends were cut back, 3 bases at V and 8 bases at J, with 20 bases in the middle. CDR1 SGDLS and CDR2 YYNGEE come from the germline V gene. The CDR3 DNA follows: TGTGCCAGCAGCGCTGGGGCCAATTGGATGGCCGAAAAACTGTTTTTT. Its translation: CASSAGANWMAEKLFF.

This chain links TRBV7-9 with TRBJ2-1; 12 bases match TRBD2. The ends lost 2 bases at V and 0 bases at J; junction bases unmatched: 8. This CDR3 comprises 19 residues. CDR1 is SEHNR, CDR2 FQNEAQ, per germline (reference sequence). In nucleotides, the CDR3 is TGTGCCAGCAGCTTACCACGGACTAGCGGGAAGAGCTCCTACAATGAGCAGTTCTTC. Amino acids: CASSLPRTSGKSSYNEQFF.

V gene TRBV28 combines with J gene TRBJ2-7; 7 positions agree with TRBD1. The CDR3 sequence is 14 residues long. Germline V lookup: CDR1 MDHEN, CDR2 SYDVKM. V shed 6 bases, J shed 4 bases, and the junction held 9 bases outside the gene matches. CDR3 protein: CASRQGLAFYEQYF. The CDR3 region has the DNA TGTGCCAGCAGACAGGGGCTCGCTTTTTACGAGCAGTACTTC.

This clone was found a few times. The chain couples TRBV5-1 to TRBJ1-1; TRBD1 matches 8 bases. The CDR3 runs to 15 residues. Germline V lookup: CDR1 SGHRS, CDR2 YFSETQ. The J segment lost 5 bases and the V segment lost 2 bases, leaving 8 bases of the junction unmatched. The DNA of the CDR3 is TGCGCCAGCAGCTTAGGACAGGGCTTGGCGACTGAAGCTTTCTTT. It yields the protein CASSLGQGLATEAFF.

In this sample, this clone turned up a few times. This sequence joins TRBV29-1 and TRBJ2-1, with TRBD2 matching over 7 bases. CDR3 length equals 13 residues. CDR1 and CDR2 (germline): SQVTM, ANQGSEA. The trim removed 8 bases at V and 5 bases at J, leaving 9 bases unmatched. The CDR3 sequence is CSFTSGKNNEQFF. CDR3 sequence (DNA): TGCAGCTTTACCAGCGGGAAGAACAATGAGCAGTTCTTC.

In this sample, this clone turned up a few times. The rearrangement links TRBV29-1 to TRBJ2-3; TRBD2 might be the D (5 bases). CDR3 length: 14 residues. In germline, CDR1 is SQVTM, CDR2 ANQGSEA. V shed 4 bases and J shed 5 bases, with 16 bases lying between them. Here the CDR3 DNA reads TGCAGCGTTGTTACGGGATCACCCGAAGATACGCAGTATTTT. This translates into CSVVTGSPEDTQYF.

A few counts support this clone. CDR3 coding DNA: TGTGCCAGCACCTTTCGGGCAGGGAAGACCAAAAACATTCAGTACTTC. It yields the protein CASTFRAGKTKNIQYF. The rearrangement uses TRBV28 and TRBJ2-4; a possible D gene is TRBD1 (5 bases). CDR1 and CDR2 from the germline V gene are MDHEN and SYDVKM. The CDR3 sequence is 16 residues long. Trimming cost V 7 bases and J 2 bases, with 18 bases left between them.

The chain couples TRBV9 to TRBJ2-1; D is possibly TRBD2 (6 bases). Germline V gives CDR1 SGDLS, CDR2 YYNGEE. Trimming took 4 bases from V and 1 from J, leaving 12 bases between them. This CDR3 is built from 15 residues. The CDR3 loop is CASSPVADSYNEQFF. The CDR3 coding sequence is TGTGCCAGCAGCCCGGTAGCGGATTCCTACAATGAGCAGTTCTTC.

The sample holds a few counts of this clone. The chain couples TRBV7-9 to TRBJ1-6; 7 nucleotides align to TRBD1. J gave up 0 bases and V 4 bases, and 0 bases lay outside the gene matches. The CDR3 spans 15 residues. Germline-derived CDR1 and CDR2 are SEHNR and FQNEAQ (reference sequence). The chain's CDR3 is CASSWDSSYNSPLHF. CDR3 coding DNA: TGTGCCAGCAGCTGGGACAGCTCCTATAATTCACCCCTCCACTTT.

This rearrangement joins TRBV5-1 to TRBJ2-2; 9 bases match TRBD1. The J segment lost 6 bases and the V segment lost 0 bases, leaving 3 bases of the junction unmatched. CDR1 and CDR2 (germline): SGHRS, YFSETQ. The CDR3 sequence is 15 residues long. In nucleotides, the CDR3 is TGCGCCAGCAGCTTGGAGGGACAGGGAGCCGGGGAGCTGTTTTTT. Translation: CASSLEGQGAGELFF.